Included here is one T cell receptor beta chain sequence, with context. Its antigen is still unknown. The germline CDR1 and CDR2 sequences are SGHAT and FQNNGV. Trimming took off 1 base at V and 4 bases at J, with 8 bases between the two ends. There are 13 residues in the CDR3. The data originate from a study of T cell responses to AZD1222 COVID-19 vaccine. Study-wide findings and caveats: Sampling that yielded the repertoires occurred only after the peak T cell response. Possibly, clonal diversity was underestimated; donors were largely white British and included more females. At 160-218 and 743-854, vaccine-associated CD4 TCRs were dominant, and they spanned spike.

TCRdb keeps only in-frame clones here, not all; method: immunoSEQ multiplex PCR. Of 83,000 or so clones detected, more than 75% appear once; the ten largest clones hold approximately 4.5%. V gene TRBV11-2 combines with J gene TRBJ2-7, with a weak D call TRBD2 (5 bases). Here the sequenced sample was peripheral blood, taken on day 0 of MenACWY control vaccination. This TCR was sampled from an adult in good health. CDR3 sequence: CASSLGRAYEQYF. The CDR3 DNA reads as TGTGCCAGCAGCTTAGGGCGGGCTTACGAGCAGTACTTC.